A single sample gave rise to the 25 T cell receptor beta chains below, sequenced in a study of CD8 T cells in ankylosing spondylitis. General study findings and limits: Seemingly distinctive of ankylosing spondylitis blood was a TCR beta motif formed by eight highly homologous variants.

These receptors have no known antigen. Via MiXCR, TCRdb re-called the 5' RACE reads, giving one row per CDR3 protein. The table has about 450,000 distinct CDR3 sequences, 20% to 30% seen once. Input material: blood, either unsorted or a sorted T cell fraction (not recorded which). The receptors here all came from a male donor with ankylosing spondylitis.

In its sample, this clonotype was seen a few times. This rearrangement joins TRBV5-1 to TRBJ2-2, with 13 nucleotides matching TRBD2. Germline V gene lookup returns CDR1 SGHRS and CDR2 YFSETQ. The CDR3 runs 15 residues. V lost 6 bases, J lost 6 bases, and 5 bases stayed unmatched. CDR3 nucleotides: TGCGCCAGCACCTGGACTAGCGGGAGTGCCGGGGAGCTGTTTTTT. As protein: CASTWTSGSAGELFF.

The V call is TRBV20-1, the J call TRBJ2-5; 8 nucleotides line up with TRBD2. The germline gives CDR1 DFQATT, CDR2 SNEGSKA (reference sequence). CDR3 length: 12 residues. The trim removed 4 bases at V and 9 bases at J, leaving 7 bases unmatched. The chain's CDR3 is CSANPGREAQYF. The CDR3 DNA follows: TGCAGTGCTAATCCCGGGAGGGAAGCCCAGTACTTC.

The rearrangement links TRBV6-1 to TRBJ1-2, with 7 nucleotides matching TRBD1. Germline CDR1 and CDR2: MNHNS and SASEGT. The CDR3 totals 14 residues. With 7 bases clipped from V and 2 bases from J, the junction kept 7 bases outside the gene matches. This chain's CDR3 is CASTLTGSNYGYTF. The CDR3 DNA reads as TGTGCCAGCACCTTGACAGGGTCCAACTATGGCTACACCTTC.

This clonotype was counted between two and nine times. The chain employs TRBV29-1 and TRBJ1-4; no clear D gene. Deletions cut 5 bases from V and 7 bases from J, with 17 bases between. Germline CDR1 is SQVTM and CDR2 is ANQGSEA. The CDR3 is made up of 14 amino acids. CDR3 sequence reads: CSVLNPTAGEKLFF. The CDR3 nucleotides read TGCAGCGTTCTCAACCCCACCGCGGGTGAAAAACTGTTTTTT.

This clonotype has a count of ten or more. The chain is built from TRBV25-1 and TRBJ2-5, with a possible D match to TRBD1 (5 bases). V gave up 1 base and J gave up 5 bases, with 17 bases separating them. The CDR3 loop spans 16 amino acids. CDR1 MGHDK and CDR2 SYGVNS come from the germline V gene. The CDR3, as DNA: TGTGCCAGCAGTGAATGGACACGCCGGTATGAGGAGACCCAGTACTTC. Translating gives CASSEWTRRYEETQYF.

This clonotype has just a few counts. V is TRBV4-1 and J is TRBJ1-2; D is undetermined. Trimming took 0 bases from V and 5 from J, leaving 10 bases between them. CDR1 and CDR2 (germline): MGHRA, YSYEKL. This CDR3 is built from 14 residues. As DNA, the CDR3 is TGCGCCAGCAGCCAAGAGTTTACAGCGTATGGCTACACCTTC. This encodes CASSQEFTAYGYTF.

In this sample, this clonotype turned up a few times. J is TRBJ2-2 and V is TRBV2, with a tentative D call TRBD2 (5 bases). Trimming took off 2 bases at V and 5 bases at J, with 18 bases between the two ends. The CDR3 is made up of 17 amino acids. Germline V gene data show CDR1 as SNHLY and CDR2 as FYNNEI. The CDR3 region has the DNA TGTGCCAGCAGTGAAAGAGGGAGTCTCTATAAAACCGGGGAGCTGTTTTTT. Translated, it gives CASSERGSLYKTGELFF.

This rearrangement joins TRBV5-1 to TRBJ2-1; a possible D gene is TRBD1 (5 bases). Trimming took off 0 bases at V and 9 bases at J, with 16 bases between the two ends. The length of the CDR3 is 15 residues. CDR1 and CDR2 from the germline V gene are SGHRS and YFSETQ. The CDR3 sequence is CASSLEWGRTGEQFF. DNA for the CDR3: TGCGCCAGCAGCTTGGAGTGGGGCCGAACGGGTGAGCAGTTCTTC.

The V and J genes are TRBV20-1 and TRBJ1-1; D uncertain. Germline V CDR1 and CDR2: DFQATT, SNEGSKA (reference sequence). The V gene lost 0 bases and the J gene lost 3 bases, with 14 bases spanning the gap. The CDR3 consists of 15 residues. DNA for the CDR3: TGCAGTGCTAGAGATAGGAGACTTGGGGACACTGAAGCTTTCTTT. It translates to CSARDRRLGDTEAFF.

The chain has TRBV5-1 and TRBJ1-1; tentatively, D is TRBD1 (5 bases). V shed 1 base and J shed 8 bases, with 9 bases lying between them. The CDR3 has 12 amino acids. Germline assignment: CDR1 SGHRS and CDR2 YFSETQ. The CDR3 reads CASSLQAGEAFF. The CDR3 nucleotides are TGCGCCAGCAGCTTGCAAGCAGGGGAAGCTTTCTTT.

This clonotype was seen only a few times. V and J are TRBV7-2 and TRBJ2-1; 11 nucleotides align to TRBD2. The CDR3 covers 18 residues. From germline, CDR1 is SGHTA and CDR2 FQGNSA. With 2 bases clipped from V and 4 bases from J, the junction kept 10 bases outside the gene matches. CDR3 sequence: CASSLPSLAGGRYNEQFF. The CDR3 DNA reads TGTGCCAGCAGCTTACCGTCCCTAGCGGGAGGTCGTTACAATGAGCAGTTCTTC.

A few counts support this clonotype. J is TRBJ1-6 and V is TRBV12-3 or TRBV12-4; 7 bases agree with TRBD1. V shed 6 bases and J 4 bases; nucleotides not matched to a gene: 9. The CDR3 totals 16 residues. CDR3 residues: CASRSGQLLYNSPLHF. The CDR3 DNA reads as TGTGCCAGCAGGTCGGGACAGCTCTTATATAATTCACCCCTCCACTTT.

The chain combines TRBV20-1 with TRBJ1-2; D remains unclear. V gave up 1 base and J gave up 5 bases, with 5 bases separating them. CDR3 length: 11 amino acids. CDR1 DFQATT and CDR2 SNEGSKA come from the germline V gene (reference sequence). The CDR3 loop reads CSARGEYGYTF. The CDR3 DNA reads TGCAGTGCTAGAGGTGAATATGGCTACACCTTC.

The chain has TRBV29-1 and TRBJ1-1; 9 nucleotides line up with TRBD1. This CDR3 is 13 amino acids long. Trimming removed 7 bases from V and 2 bases from J; junction bases left unmatched: 5. CDR1 and CDR2 (germline): SQVTM, ANQGSEA. The CDR3 protein is CSGQTGGNTEAFF. In DNA form, the CDR3 reads TGCAGCGGGCAGACAGGGGGAAACACTGAAGCTTTCTTT. Together with reference TRBV29-1 and TRBJ1-1, the CDR3 gives the full variable domain: SAVISQKPSRDICQRGTSLTIQCQVDSQVTMMFWYRQQPGQSLTLIATANQGSEATYESGFVIDKFPISRPNLTFSTLTVSNMSPEDSSIYLCSGQTGGNTEAFFGQGTRLTVV.

This clonotype was observed once. The V and J genes are TRBV12-3 or TRBV12-4 and TRBJ1-3, with D possibly matching TRBD1 (5 bases). With 1 base removed from V and 9 bases from J, the gap between germline ends came to 16 bases. CDR3 size: 15 residues. The CDR3 coding sequence is TGTGCCAGCAGTTTAGATGGACGTCGGGGCAGCACCATATATTTT. Residues: CASSLDGRRGSTIYF.

This clonotype was found many times. The chain employs TRBV5-1 and TRBJ1-3; no definite D call. CDR1 and CDR2 from the germline V gene are SGHRS and YFSETQ. The CDR3 has 15 residues. V was shortened by 0 bases and J by 0 bases, with 7 bases between the two germline ends. The CDR3 sequence is CASSLGGNSGNTIYF. CDR3 bases: TGCGCCAGCAGCTTGGGAGGGAACTCTGGAAACACCATATATTTT.

This chain connects TRBV29-1 to TRBJ2-1, with TRBD2 matching over 10 bases. Germline lookup yields CDR1 SQVTM and CDR2 ANQGSEA. Germline trimming cut 7 bases from V and 4 bases from J; bases unmatched to any gene: 7. The CDR3 is 14 residues long. CDR3 amino acids: CSAITSGIYNEQFF. The CDR3 coding sequence is TGCAGCGCTATCACTAGCGGGATTTACAATGAGCAGTTCTTC.

A few counts support this clonotype. This chain links TRBV6-2 or TRBV6-3 with TRBJ2-5, with 11 bases that match TRBD2. V shed 4 bases and J 5 bases; nucleotides not matched to a gene: 6. Per the germline V gene, CDR1 is MNHEY and CDR2 is SVGEGT. This CDR3 spans 15 amino acids. In nucleotides, the CDR3 is TGTGCCAGCAGTTCAACTAGCGGGAGTTTTGAGACCCAGTACTTC. Translated, it gives CASSSTSGSFETQYF.

A few counts support this clonotype. An end of the junction does not agree with germline; a read error may underlie this. V usage is TRBV4-2 and J usage is TRBJ2-3; the match to TRBD2 covers 8 bases. From germline, CDR1 is LGHNA and CDR2 YNFKEQ. CDR3 length: 15 amino acids. The CDR3: CASNPEGLAGSPGVF. In nucleotides, the CDR3 is TGTGCCAGCAACCCGGAAGGGTTAGCGGGATCACCTGGGGTGTTT.

The chain is built from TRBV4-1 and TRBJ2-1, with a tentative D call TRBD2 (5 bases). This CDR3 comprises 13 residues. Trimming stripped 2 bases from V and 10 bases from J, with 12 bases between. The germline V gene has CDR1 MGHRA and CDR2 YSYEKL. The CDR3 is CASSQLERKEQFF. Here the CDR3 DNA reads TGCGCCAGCAGCCAACTTGAGCGGAAGGAGCAGTTCTTC.

This clonotype was observed a few times. V gene TRBV12-3 or TRBV12-4 combines with J gene TRBJ2-1, with TRBD1 matching over 8 bases. The V and J ends lost 6 bases and 0 bases, in that order; junction bases with no gene match: 4. This CDR3 comprises 15 residues. DNA for the CDR3: TGTGCCAGCAGCTCGGACAGGGCCTCCTACAATGAGCAGTTCTTC. It is translated as CASSSDRASYNEQFF.

This clonotype was observed a handful of times. The chain recombines TRBV5-1 with TRBJ2-2; D unclear. Trimming took off 0 bases at V and 4 bases at J, with 7 bases between the two ends. Germline V CDR1 and CDR2: SGHRS, YFSETQ. This CDR3 has 14 amino acids. CDR3 region: CASSLEVGTGELFF. CDR3 DNA: TGCGCCAGCAGCTTGGAGGTGGGCACCGGGGAGCTGTTTTTT.

The genes are TRBV12-3 or TRBV12-4 and TRBJ2-2; TRBD2 aligns across 10 bases. The junction had 5 bases not matched to a gene; V was cut back by 6 bases and J by 7 bases. This CDR3 spans 14 amino acids. The CDR3 nucleotides read TGTGCCAGCAGGATTCTAGCGGGAGACGGGGAGCTGTTTTTT. It codes for CASRILAGDGELFF.

This clonotype was counted a few times. CDR3 residues: CSARGWRGPRTEAFF. The CDR3 nucleotides are TGCAGTGCTAGAGGGTGGAGGGGGCCGAGGACTGAAGCTTTCTTT. The chain couples TRBV20-1 to TRBJ1-1, with 7 bases fitting TRBD1. V was pared by 1 base and J by 5 bases, with 10 bases of the junction left unmatched. This CDR3 comprises 15 residues. Germline V gene data show CDR1 as DFQATT and CDR2 as SNEGSKA (reference sequence).

This clonotype was recorded a few times. The chain uses TRBV24-1 and TRBJ2-2; 8 bases agree with TRBD1. CDR3 length: 15 residues. V trimming: 0 bases; J trimming: 6 bases; junction bases outside the gene matches: 2. Germline V lookup: CDR1 KGHDR, CDR2 SFDVKD. DNA of the CDR3: TGTGCCACCAGTGATTTGCCCAGGGGGCCCGGGGAGCTGTTTTTT. This codes for CATSDLPRGPGELFF.